This TCR beta chain was sequenced for a study of CD8 T cells in Susac syndrome. Bulk CD8+ and CD4+ cells came from magnetic negative isolation; CD8+ TEMRA by FACS. The CDR3 totals 15 residues. The germline V gene encodes CDR1 LNHDA and CDR2 SQIVND (reference sequence). V lost 3 bases, J lost 4 bases, and 6 bases stayed unmatched. When the RNA was reverse transcribed, random hexamers were used with an input of about 0.5 to 1 ug. Amplification of TCR beta CDR3 used immunoSEQ multiplex PCR across 54 Vbeta and 13 Jbeta. TCRdb fed the immunoSEQ multiplex PCR reads into MiXCR, producing one record per CDR3 protein. This sample has 150,000 to 200,000 distinct CDR3 sequences, with about 94% found just once.

Sequencing was done on a sample of CD4+ T cells from PBMCs. The receptor comes from a human donor with multiple sclerosis. The chain links TRBV19 to TRBJ2-5, with 9 bases identical to TRBD2. As DNA, the CDR3 is TGTGCCAGTAGTATCCTAGCGGGGCAGGGAGAGACCCAGTACTTC. Translated, it gives CASSILAGQGETQYF.